This T cell receptor beta chain was documented in a study of spatial heterogeneity in lung cancer. Germline CDR1 and CDR2: MNHEY and SVGEGT. V shed 4 bases and J shed 0 bases, with 6 bases lying between them. This CDR3 is built from 13 residues. This clonotype was counted many times. Unique molecular identifiers tagged every individual TCR cDNA molecule. TCRdb independently ran MiXCR on the 5' RACE reads; one entry per CDR3 protein. The sample has 5,300 or so distinct CDR3 sequences, around 5.2% seen once. Indicated time point: sample taken at primary tumor resection. Samples came from roughly 70 TRACERx patients with untreated early-stage lung cancer. Whole RNA came from tumor, nontumor lung or frozen PBMC and was sequenced without being sorted.

The gene calls are TRBV6-2 or TRBV6-3 and TRBJ1-1, with no clear D. Sequenced here: normal lung tissue next to the tumor, sampled at surgery. The receptor's source is a female donor with early-stage non-small cell lung cancer. CDR3 sequence reads: CASSFRVNTEAFF. For the CDR3, the DNA is TGTGCCAGCAGTTTCCGGGTGAACACTGAAGCTTTCTTT.